One and the same sample provided the 18 T cell receptor beta chains below, sequenced in a study of blood T cell repertoires in COVID-19. Profiling relied on immunoSEQ multiplex PCR, and the TCRdb table lists in-frame clones only, not all of them. The sample has 200,000 to 250,000 clones, roughly 88% seen once. Source material: peripheral blood. These receptor sequences come from a man aged 50-59 years with active or convalescent COVID-19.

The chain has TRBV7-2 and TRBJ2-2, with 7 positions matching TRBD1. This CDR3 contains 18 residues. The germline V gene has CDR1 SGHTA and CDR2 FQGNSA. V shed 5 bases, J shed 6 bases, and the junction held 18 bases outside the gene matches. CDR3 sequence (DNA): TGTGCCAGCAGCCGGGACAGCCGTAGTGTGGGTAGGGCCGGGGAGCTGTTTTTT. It is translated as CASSRDSRSVGRAGELFF.

The chain uses TRBV7-9 and TRBJ2-5, with 7 bases matching TRBD1. Germline CDR1 is SEHNR and CDR2 is FQNEAQ (reference sequence). The CDR3 sequence is 15 residues long. The junction had 4 bases not matched to a gene; V was cut back by 3 bases and J by 0 bases. CDR3 amino acids: CASSFYDRDQETQYF. CDR3 in DNA: TGTGCCAGCAGCTTTTATGACAGGGACCAAGAGACCCAGTACTTC. The variable domain in full, completed from reference TRBV7-9 and TRBJ2-5, reads DTGVSQNPRHKITKRGQNVTFRCDPISEHNRLYWYRQTLGQGPEFLTYFQNEAQLEKSRLLSDRFSAERPKGSFSTLEIQRTEQGDSAMYLCASSFYDRDQETQYFGPGTRLLVL.

The chain uses TRBV5-8 and TRBJ1-6; TRBD1 is a possible D gene (6 bases). The length of the CDR3 is 14 residues. V dropped 2 bases and J dropped 14 bases, with 17 bases sitting between them. Germline V CDR1 and CDR2: SGHTS, YDEGEE. CDR3 residues: CASSLQGLSRTLHF. As DNA, the CDR3 is TGTGCCAGCAGCTTACAGGGCCTTAGTAGGACCCTCCACTTT.

This clone was detected only a few times. The chain employs TRBV10-3 and TRBJ2-3; D gene uncertain. The V and J ends lost 6 bases and 2 bases respectively, with 15 bases between them. Per the germline V gene, CDR1 is ENHRY and CDR2 is SYGVKD. This CDR3 has 15 amino acids. The CDR3 loop reads CAIRAGQSITDTQYF. CDR3 nucleotide sequence: TGTGCCATCAGGGCTGGCCAGTCGATCACAGATACGCAGTATTTT.

This chain links TRBV14 with TRBJ1-6; no firm D call. The CDR3 is 12 residues long. The V and J ends lost 4 bases and 8 bases respectively, with 6 bases between them. CDR1 SGHDN and CDR2 FVKESK come from the germline V gene. The CDR3 DNA sequence: TGTGCCAGCAGCCGCGGGGATTCACCCCTCCACTTT. Translating it yields CASSRGDSPLHF.

The count of this clone is one. The J gene is TRBJ2-7, the V gene TRBV28; TRBD2 matches 9 bases. V gave up 5 bases and J gave up 11 bases; unmatched junction bases: 7. The CDR3 is 12 amino acids. CDR1 and CDR2 (germline): MDHEN, SYDVKM. CDR3 nucleotides: TGTGCCAGCAGTCCCCGAGGCGGGAGGGAGTACTTC. Its translation: CASSPRGGREYF.

This clone has just a few counts. The chain joins TRBV7-9 to TRBJ1-2; 8 bases line up with TRBD1. The CDR3 sequence is 13 residues long. Trimming at V came to 3 bases and at J to 13 bases, leaving 10 bases not matched to a gene. The germline CDR1 and CDR2 sequences are SEHNR and FQNEAQ (reference sequence). This CDR3 is CASSFPRTGITTF. CDR3 nucleotides: TGTGCCAGCAGCTTCCCCCGGACAGGGATTACCACCTTC.

The rearrangement uses TRBV12-3 or TRBV12-4 and TRBJ1-1, with D uncertain. V was pared by 3 bases and J by 4 bases, with 6 bases between. This CDR3 spans 12 amino acids. In DNA form, the CDR3 reads TGTGCCAGCAGTTTTTTATCCACTGAAGCTTTCTTT. Amino acid sequence: CASSFLSTEAFF.

This CDR3 reads CSASEGLGAGYTF. CDR3 sequence (DNA): TGCAGTGCTAGTGAGGGGTTGGGGGCTGGCTACACCTTC. V gene TRBV20-1 combines with J gene TRBJ1-2, with D possibly TRBD1 on 6 matching bases. V was pared by 3 bases and J by 7 bases, with 15 bases between. This CDR3 comprises 13 residues. Per germline, CDR1 DFQATT and CDR2 SNEGSKA (reference sequence).

The chain links TRBV25-1 to TRBJ2-1, with 7 bases fitting TRBD1. Per the germline V gene, CDR1 is MGHDK and CDR2 is SYGVNS. With 11 bases clipped from V and 5 bases from J, the junction kept 15 bases outside the gene matches. This CDR3 spans 15 amino acids. The CDR3 DNA is TGTGCCGTAAGCAAATTAGACAGGGTAAACAATGAGCAGTTCTTC. It codes for CAVSKLDRVNNEQFF.

The gene calls are TRBV11-3 and TRBJ2-5; D remains ambiguous. Germline loops: CDR1 SGHNT, CDR2 YENEEA. V lost 1 base and J 5 bases, leaving 8 bases between the germline ends. CDR3 length: 13 amino acids. The CDR3 is CASSLVSYETQYF. The CDR3 DNA reads TGTGCCAGCAGCTTAGTTAGCTATGAGACCCAGTACTTC.

This clone was observed a few times. V is TRBV19 and J is TRBJ2-1; 9 nucleotides line up with TRBD2. V gave up 5 bases and J gave up 0 bases; unmatched junction bases: 14. The CDR3 is made up of 19 amino acids. Germline CDR1 reads LNHDA; CDR2 reads SQIVND (reference sequence). CDR3 nucleotides: TGTGCCAGTAGTGTTACTCGACTAGCGGACCCCAGCTCCTACAATGAGCAGTTCTTC. This gives the protein CASSVTRLADPSSYNEQFF.

J is TRBJ2-3 and V is TRBV6-6; 15 bases fit TRBD2. The CDR3 length is 16 residues. CDR1 and CDR2 from the germline V gene are MNHNY and SVGAGI (reference sequence). After removal of 5 bases from V and 5 bases from J, the junction contained 5 bases not matched to a gene. CDR3 DNA: TGTGCCAGCAGTCCCGGACTAGCGGGGGGGCTAGATACGCAGTATTTT. It yields the protein CASSPGLAGGLDTQYF.

J is TRBJ1-1 and V is TRBV6-5, with 8 bases lining up with TRBD1. V trimming: 2 bases; J trimming: 5 bases; junction bases outside the gene matches: 7. There are 15 residues in the CDR3. The germline gives CDR1 MNHEY, CDR2 SVGAGI. Here the CDR3 DNA reads TGTGCCAGCAGTTACCCGCGGACAGGGAATACTGAAGCTTTCTTT. It is translated as CASSYPRTGNTEAFF.

The chain uses TRBV3-1 (or the pseudogene TRBV3-2) and TRBJ2-2, with 15 bases fitting TRBD2. The CDR3 has 18 residues. CDR1 is LGHDT and CDR2 is YNNKEL in the germline V gene (reference sequence). The ends lost 1 base at V and 5 bases at J; junction bases unmatched: 5. CDR3 in amino acids: CASSQGTSGGARTGELFF. CDR3 in DNA: TGTGCCAGCAGCCAAGGGACTAGCGGGGGGGCCCGGACCGGGGAGCTGTTTTTT.

V gene TRBV4-1 combines with J gene TRBJ2-3, with TRBD1 matching over 10 bases. With 4 bases clipped from V and 3 bases from J, the junction kept 7 bases outside the gene matches. Looked up from germline, CDR1 is MGHRA and CDR2 is YSYEKL. This CDR3 has 16 amino acids. The CDR3 nucleotides are TGCGCCAGCAGCCTCAAACCGGGACAGGGGACAGATACGCAGTATTTT. This sequence encodes CASSLKPGQGTDTQYF.

CDR3 amino acids: CASSLKAFGQGKTDTQYF. DNA of the CDR3: TGTGCCAGCAGCTTAAAGGCATTTGGACAAGGTAAAACAGATACGCAGTATTTT. The rearrangement links TRBV11-2 to TRBJ2-3; perhaps TRBD1 as D (5 bases). V gave up 2 bases and J gave up 3 bases, with 21 bases separating them. Germline V gene data show CDR1 as SGHAT and CDR2 as FQNNGV. This CDR3 contains 18 residues.

The V call is TRBV10-1, the J call TRBJ2-3; no definite D call. CDR3 length: 12 residues. The V gene's germline CDR1 is WNHNN and CDR2 SYGVQD (reference sequence). Trimming cost V 6 bases and J 14 bases, with 18 bases left between them. The CDR3 spells CASSDKPGFRYF. CDR3 DNA: TGCGCCAGCAGCGACAAGCCTGGGTTTCGGTATTTT.